The clone carrying this T cell receptor (beta chain) was observed at least ten times. The antigen is unknown. The data derive from a study of T-cell memory formation after mild COVID-19. TCRdb processed the 5' RACE reads anew with MiXCR; each CDR3 protein has one entry. Of 300,000 to 350,000 distinct CDR3 sequences in the sample, roughly 13% were seen once. This CDR3 region has 13 residues. The V gene's germline CDR1 is SGHRS and CDR2 YFSETQ. Trimming shortened V by 4 bases and J by 2 bases, and 9 bases separated the two germline ends. Overall study findings and caveats: Pre-infection memory contained some responding clones, which suggested that cross-reactive memory had joined.

The sequencing input was PBMCs or a T cell subset sorted from them (not recorded which). The chain carries TRBV5-1 and TRBJ2-5; D is ambiguous. This TCR was recovered from a man between 18 and 35 years old who had mild COVID-19 (a few samples of this study predate the infection). Cell type and time point are not known. The CDR3 DNA is TGCGCCAGCAGCATGATAGTACAAGAGACCCAGTACTTC. Protein: CASSMIVQETQYF.